Listed here are 15 T cell receptor beta chains from one sample, sequenced in a study of blood T cell repertoires in COVID-19. Produced via immunoSEQ multiplex PCR; TCRdb's table is partial and in-frame only. The sample comprises roughly 200,000 clones, 82% of which are singletons, and 8% to 10% rests with the top ten. Sequenced input: peripheral blood. The receptors were sampled from a woman of 80 years or more with COVID-19, enrolled during active disease.

This sequence joins TRBV19 and TRBJ2-7; 7 bases are shared with TRBD1. With 5 bases clipped from V and 2 bases from J, the junction kept 3 bases outside the gene matches. The V gene's germline CDR1 is LNHDA and CDR2 SQIVND (reference sequence). This CDR3 comprises 13 residues. The CDR3, as DNA: TGTGCCAGTAGTCGTACAGGGGCCTACGAGCAGTACTTC. Translated: CASSRTGAYEQYF.

This clone was observed at least ten times. The rearrangement uses TRBV19 and TRBJ1-5, with TRBD1 as a possible D gene (6 bases). The V end lost 6 bases, the J end lost 7 bases, and 16 bases lay between the germline ends. Germline CDR1 and CDR2: LNHDA and SQIVND (reference sequence). The CDR3 is 14 amino acids. CDR3: CASRARGGPQPQHF. The CDR3 nucleotides are TGTGCCAGTAGGGCCCGAGGGGGTCCACAGCCCCAGCATTTT.

The rearrangement uses TRBV7-9 and TRBJ2-3; 7 nucleotides line up with TRBD2. Per germline, CDR1 SEHNR and CDR2 FQNEAQ (reference sequence). The CDR3 sequence is 15 residues long. Unmatched junction bases numbered 4, after V lost 2 bases and J lost 2 bases. CDR3 nucleotide sequence: TGTGCCAGCAGCTTACTCGCGGGGGTCACAGATACGCAGTATTTT. It translates to CASSLLAGVTDTQYF.

This rearrangement joins TRBV20-1 to TRBJ1-1; unclear D gene. V dropped 7 bases and J dropped 2 bases, with 8 bases sitting between them. In germline, CDR1 is DFQATT, CDR2 SNEGSKA (reference sequence). The CDR3 loop spans 11 amino acids. This CDR3 reads CSGRDNTEAFF. In nucleotides, the CDR3 is TGCAGTGGTCGGGATAACACTGAAGCTTTCTTT.

The V call is TRBV4-1, the J call TRBJ1-6, with 8 nucleotides matching TRBD1. Germline values: CDR1 MGHRA, CDR2 YSYEKL. The CDR3 spans 14 residues. V lost 3 bases and J lost 7; bases outside the gene matches: 2. The DNA of the CDR3 is TGCGCCAGCAGCCAGACAGGGGTGAATTCACCCCTCCACTTT. The encoded protein is CASSQTGVNSPLHF.

This clone was recorded once. The chain employs TRBV12-3 or TRBV12-4 and TRBJ1-2; D ambiguous. This CDR3 is 13 amino acids long. The V and J ends lost 1 base and 4 bases respectively, with 7 bases between them. CDR3 in amino acids: CASSLVQSYGYTF. The CDR3 nucleotides are TGTGCCAGCAGTTTAGTACAGTCCTATGGCTACACCTTC.

In this sample, this clone turned up a few times. The chain couples TRBV18 to TRBJ1-5; TRBD1 agrees at 7 bases. CDR1 is KGHSH, CDR2 LQKENI, per germline. The V segment lost 6 bases and the J segment 6 bases; nucleotides outside the gene matches: 8. The CDR3 runs 14 residues. In DNA form, the CDR3 reads TGTGCCAGCTCCCCTGACAGGGTGGCTCAGCCCCAGCATTTT. Translating it yields CASSPDRVAQPQHF.

V is TRBV10-3 and J is TRBJ1-1, with TRBD1 identical over 10 bases. This CDR3 is 18 amino acids long. The junction had 17 bases not matched to a gene; V was cut back by 6 bases and J by 4 bases. Germline V gene sequence: CDR1 ENHRY, CDR2 SYGVKD. The DNA of the CDR3 is TGTGCCATCAGACTCGCCCCCGGGACAGGGGCGGGGGGCACTGAAGCTTTCTTT. Translating gives CAIRLAPGTGAGGTEAFF.

CDR3 in DNA: TGTGCCAGCCTAGACAGGTTTAACACCGGGGAGCTGTTTTTT. This gives the protein CASLDRFNTGELFF. This chain links TRBV27 with TRBJ2-2, with D tentatively TRBD1 (6 bases). Trimming removed 8 bases at V and 2 bases at J, with 12 bases between. CDR1 is MNHEY, CDR2 SMNVEV, per germline (reference sequence). The CDR3 consists of 14 residues.

The J gene is TRBJ1-1, the V gene TRBV18; tentative D call: TRBD1 (6 bases). V was pared by 2 bases and J by 5 bases, with 9 bases between. In germline, CDR1 is KGHSH, CDR2 LQKENI. The CDR3 sequence is 13 residues long. CDR3 protein: CASSPEGGTEAFF. In DNA, the CDR3 is TGTGCCAGCTCACCAGAGGGGGGGACTGAAGCTTTCTTT.

V and J are TRBV5-6 and TRBJ1-2; no reliable D call. The CDR3 consists of 13 residues. With 2 bases removed from V and 7 bases from J, the gap between germline ends came to 12 bases. Germline assignment: CDR1 SGHDT and CDR2 YYEEEE. The DNA of the CDR3 is TGTGCCAGCAGCTTAAATGGGCGGGGTGGCTACACCTTC. Protein: CASSLNGRGGYTF.

The V and J genes are TRBV5-1 and TRBJ1-1; no definite D call. This CDR3 comprises 15 residues. Germline-derived CDR1 and CDR2 are SGHRS and YFSETQ. V lost 1 base to trimming and J lost 1 base, with 11 bases between them. The CDR3 region is CASSLKQTPNTEAFF. CDR3 sequence (DNA): TGCGCCAGCAGCTTGAAACAAACACCGAACACTGAAGCTTTCTTT. The whole variable domain, remainder taken from reference TRBV5-1 and TRBJ1-1, is KAGVTQTPRYLIKTRGQQVTLSCSPISGHRSVSWYQQTPGQGLQFLFEYFSETQRNKGNFPGRFSGRQFSNSRSEMNVSTLELGDSALYLCASSLKQTPNTEAFFGQGTRLTVV.

This clone appeared once. The J gene is TRBJ1-3, the V gene TRBV7-9; D is uncertain. The germline V gene has CDR1 SEHNR and CDR2 FQNEAQ (reference sequence). This CDR3 contains 15 residues. Deletions cut 1 base from V and 4 bases from J, with 11 bases between. The DNA of the CDR3 is TGTGCCAGCAGCTTAGAGACAATACCAGGAAACACCATATATTTT. Amino acid sequence: CASSLETIPGNTIYF. The full variable domain, its missing parts supplied by reference TRBV7-9 and TRBJ1-3, is DTGVSQNPRHKITKRGQNVTFRCDPISEHNRLYWYRQTLGQGPEFLTYFQNEAQLEKSRLLSDRFSAERPKGSFSTLEIQRTEQGDSAMYLCASSLETIPGNTIYFGEGSWLTVV.

This clone came up many times. V gene TRBV4-2 combines with J gene TRBJ2-6; no firm D call. Germline lookup yields CDR1 LGHNA and CDR2 YNFKEQ. With 0 bases removed from V and 0 bases from J, the gap between germline ends came to 6 bases. The CDR3 covers 16 residues. CDR3 sequence reads: CASSQDLSSGANVLTF. The DNA of the CDR3 is TGTGCCAGCAGCCAAGATCTAAGCTCTGGGGCCAACGTCCTGACTTTC.

The genes are TRBV18 and TRBJ2-7, with 13 bases identical to TRBD2. Germline V gives CDR1 KGHSH, CDR2 LQKENI. CDR3 length equals 16 residues. Trimming removed 0 bases from V and 3 bases from J; junction bases left unmatched: 2. The CDR3 nucleotides read TGTGCCAGCTCACCACCGGGGACTAGCGGGGTCTACGAGCAGTACTTC. Its protein is CASSPPGTSGVYEQYF. The whole variable domain, remainder taken from reference TRBV18 and TRBJ2-7, is NAGVMQNPRHLVRRRGQEARLRCSPMKGHSHVYWYRQLPEEGLKFMVYLQKENIIDESGMPKERFSAEFPKEGPSILRIQQVVRGDSAAYFCASSPPGTSGVYEQYFGPGTRLTVT.